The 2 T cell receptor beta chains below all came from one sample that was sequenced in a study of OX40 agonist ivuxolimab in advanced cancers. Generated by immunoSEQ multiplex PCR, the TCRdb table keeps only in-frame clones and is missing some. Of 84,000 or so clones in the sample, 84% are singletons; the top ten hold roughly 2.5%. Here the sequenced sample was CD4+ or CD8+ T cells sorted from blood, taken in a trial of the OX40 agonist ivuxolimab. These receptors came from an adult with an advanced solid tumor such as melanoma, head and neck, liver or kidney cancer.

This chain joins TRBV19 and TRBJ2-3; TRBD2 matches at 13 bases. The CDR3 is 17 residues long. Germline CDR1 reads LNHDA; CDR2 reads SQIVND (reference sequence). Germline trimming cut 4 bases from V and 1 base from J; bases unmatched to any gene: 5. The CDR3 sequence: CASSRAGTSGGTDTQYF. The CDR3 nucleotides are TGTGCCAGTAGTAGAGCCGGGACTAGCGGGGGCACAGATACGCAGTATTTT. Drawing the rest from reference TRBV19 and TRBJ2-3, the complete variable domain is DGGITQSPKYLFRKEGQNVTLSCEQNLNHDAMYWYRQDPGQGLRLIYYSQIVNDFQKGDIAEGYSVSREKKESFPLTVTSAQKNPTAFYLCASSRAGTSGGTDTQYFGPGTRLTVL.

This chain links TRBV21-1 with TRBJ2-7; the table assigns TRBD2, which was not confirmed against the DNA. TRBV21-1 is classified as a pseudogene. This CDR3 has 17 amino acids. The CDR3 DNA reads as TGTGCCAGCAGCACCAGCGGGGGGGCCCTTCCTGGCTACGAGCAGTACGTC. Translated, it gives CASSTSGGALPGYEQYV.